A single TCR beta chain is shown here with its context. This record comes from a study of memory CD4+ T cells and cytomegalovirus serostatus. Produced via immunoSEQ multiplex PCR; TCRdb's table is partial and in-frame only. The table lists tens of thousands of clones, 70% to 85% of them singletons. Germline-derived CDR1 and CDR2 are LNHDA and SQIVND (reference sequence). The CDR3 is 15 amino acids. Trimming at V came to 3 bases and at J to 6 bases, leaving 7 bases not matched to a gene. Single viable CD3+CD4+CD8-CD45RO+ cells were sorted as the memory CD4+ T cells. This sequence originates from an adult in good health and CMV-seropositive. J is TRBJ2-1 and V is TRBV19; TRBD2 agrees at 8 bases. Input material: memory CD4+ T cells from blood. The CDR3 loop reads CASSMPGLVSNEQFF. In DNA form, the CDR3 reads TGTGCCAGTAGTATGCCGGGACTAGTTTCCAATGAGCAGTTCTTC.